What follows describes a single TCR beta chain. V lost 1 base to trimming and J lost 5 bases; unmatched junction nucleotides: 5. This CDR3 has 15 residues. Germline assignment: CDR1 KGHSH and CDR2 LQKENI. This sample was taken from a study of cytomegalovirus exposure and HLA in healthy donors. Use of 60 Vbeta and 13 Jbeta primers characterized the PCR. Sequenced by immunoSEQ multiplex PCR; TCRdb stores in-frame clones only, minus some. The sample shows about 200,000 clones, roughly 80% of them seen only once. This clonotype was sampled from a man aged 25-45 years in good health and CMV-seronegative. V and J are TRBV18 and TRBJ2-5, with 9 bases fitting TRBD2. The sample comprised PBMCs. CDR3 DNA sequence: TGTGCCAGCTCACCACGCGGGGGGGCCTCGGAGACCCAGTACTTC. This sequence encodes CASSPRGGASETQYF.